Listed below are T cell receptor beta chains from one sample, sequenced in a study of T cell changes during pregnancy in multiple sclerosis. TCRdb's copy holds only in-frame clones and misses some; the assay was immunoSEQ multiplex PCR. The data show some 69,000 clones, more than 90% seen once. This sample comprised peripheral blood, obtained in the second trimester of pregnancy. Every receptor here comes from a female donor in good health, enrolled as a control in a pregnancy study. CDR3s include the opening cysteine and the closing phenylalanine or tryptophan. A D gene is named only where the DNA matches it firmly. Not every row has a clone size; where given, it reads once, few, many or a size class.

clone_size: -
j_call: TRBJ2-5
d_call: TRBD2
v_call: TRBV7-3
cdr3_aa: CASSLSPSGGQETQYF
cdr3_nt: TGTGCCAGCAGCTTAAGCCCTAGCGGGGGACAAGAGACCCAGTACTTC

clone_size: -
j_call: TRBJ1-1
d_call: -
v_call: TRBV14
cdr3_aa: CASSQNDRRSEAFF
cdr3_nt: TGTGCCAGCAGCCAAAATGACAGGAGGTCTGAAGCTTTCTTT

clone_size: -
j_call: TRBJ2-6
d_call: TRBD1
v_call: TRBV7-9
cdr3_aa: CASSLRQGENSGANVLTF
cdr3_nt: TGTGCCAGCAGCTTACGACAGGGGGAAAACTCTGGGGCCAACGTCCTGACTTTC

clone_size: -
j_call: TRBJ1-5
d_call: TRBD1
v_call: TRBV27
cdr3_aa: CASSSGGNQPQHF
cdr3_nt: TGTGCCAGCAGTTCAGGGGGGAATCAGCCCCAGCATTTT

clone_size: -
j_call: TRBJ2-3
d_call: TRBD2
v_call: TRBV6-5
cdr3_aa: CASSYGSGGANTQYF
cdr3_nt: TGTGCCAGCAGTTACGGTAGCGGGGGGGCCAATACGCAGTATTTT

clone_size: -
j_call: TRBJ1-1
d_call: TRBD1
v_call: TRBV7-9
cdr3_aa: CASSGQLNTEAFF
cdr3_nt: TGTGCCAGCTCGGGACAGCTGAACACTGAAGCTTTCTTT

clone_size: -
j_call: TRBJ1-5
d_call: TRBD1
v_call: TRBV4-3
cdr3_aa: CASRRDRASNQPQHF
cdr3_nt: TGCGCCAGCAGAAGAGACAGGGCGAGCAATCAGCCCCAGCATTTT

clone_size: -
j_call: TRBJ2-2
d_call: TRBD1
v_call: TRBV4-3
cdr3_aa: CASSQDWGQGAWELFF
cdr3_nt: TGCGCCAGCAGCCAAGATTGGGGACAGGGGGCTTGGGAGCTGTTTTTT

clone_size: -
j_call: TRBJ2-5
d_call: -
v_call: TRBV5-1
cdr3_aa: CASSLSGRQETQYF
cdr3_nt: TGCGCCAGCAGCTTGTCAGGCCGCCAAGAGACCCAGTACTTC

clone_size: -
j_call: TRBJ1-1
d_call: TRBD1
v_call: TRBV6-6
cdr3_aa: CASTWGQGATEAFF
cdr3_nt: TGTGCCAGCACCTGGGGACAGGGGGCAACTGAAGCTTTCTTT

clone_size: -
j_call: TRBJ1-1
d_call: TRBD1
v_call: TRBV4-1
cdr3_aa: CASSQGGTWDRAIFF
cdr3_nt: TGCGCCAGCAGCCAAGGGGGCACCTGGGACAGGGCAATCTTCTTT

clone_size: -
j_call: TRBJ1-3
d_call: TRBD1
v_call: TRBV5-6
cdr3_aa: CASSSGTASGNTIYF
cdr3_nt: TGTGCCAGCAGCTCCGGGACAGCCTCTGGAAACACCATATATTTT

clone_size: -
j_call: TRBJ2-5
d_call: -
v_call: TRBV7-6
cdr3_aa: CASSLTRPDSRETQYF
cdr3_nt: TGTGCCAGCAGCTTAACCCGACCCGATTCCAGGGAGACCCAGTACTTC

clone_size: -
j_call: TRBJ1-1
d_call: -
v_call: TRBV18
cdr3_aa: CASSLQGTGNTEAFF
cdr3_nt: TGTGCCAGCTCACTTCAGGGGACCGGGAACACTGAAGCTTTCTTT

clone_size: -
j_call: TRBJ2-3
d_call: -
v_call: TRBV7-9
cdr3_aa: CASSPTGLTDTQYF
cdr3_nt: TGTGCCAGCAGCCCGACAGGTTTGACAGATACGCAGTATTTT

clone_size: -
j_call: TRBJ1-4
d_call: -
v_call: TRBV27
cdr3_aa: CASRPQQGVEKLFF
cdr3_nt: TGTGCCAGCAGACCACAACAGGGCGTAGAAAAACTGTTTTTT

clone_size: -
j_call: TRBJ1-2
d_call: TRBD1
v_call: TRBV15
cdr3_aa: CATSRVRGQGARGYTF
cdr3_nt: TGTGCCACCAGCAGAGTGAGGGGCCAGGGGGCGCGTGGCTACACCTTC

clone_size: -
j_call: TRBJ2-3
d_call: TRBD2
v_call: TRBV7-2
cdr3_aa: CASSRGAGGADTQYF
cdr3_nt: TGTGCCAGCAGTCGCGGTGCGGGGGGCGCGGATACGCAGTATTTT

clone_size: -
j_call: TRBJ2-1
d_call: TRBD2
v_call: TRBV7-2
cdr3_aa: CASSPPRGNYNEQFF
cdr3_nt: TGTGCCAGCAGCCCTCCGCGGGGGAACTACAATGAGCAGTTCTTC

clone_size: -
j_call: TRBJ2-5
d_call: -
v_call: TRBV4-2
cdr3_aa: CASSPPREETQYF
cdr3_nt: TGTGCCAGCAGCCCTCCGAGGGAGGAGACCCAGTACTTC

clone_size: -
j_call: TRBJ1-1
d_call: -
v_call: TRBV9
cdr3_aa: CASSLREGRSEAFF
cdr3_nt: TGTGCCAGCAGCTTAAGGGAGGGTCGGTCTGAAGCTTTCTTT

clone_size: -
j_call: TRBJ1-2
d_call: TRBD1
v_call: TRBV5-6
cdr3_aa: CASSPLNRGHGYTF
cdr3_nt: TGTGCCAGCAGCCCTCTAAACAGGGGCCATGGCTACACCTTC

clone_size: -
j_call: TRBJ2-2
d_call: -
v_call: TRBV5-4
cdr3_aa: CAIATRANTGELFF
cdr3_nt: TGTGCCATTGCTACGAGGGCGAACACCGGGGAGCTGTTTTTT

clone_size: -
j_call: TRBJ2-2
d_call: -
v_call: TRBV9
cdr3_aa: CASTDGTYNTGELFF
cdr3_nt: TGTGCCAGCACCGATGGGACTTATAACACCGGGGAGCTGTTTTTT

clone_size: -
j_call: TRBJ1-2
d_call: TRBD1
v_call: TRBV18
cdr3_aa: CASSQRDRADYGYTF
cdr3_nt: TGTGCCAGCTCACAACGGGACAGGGCTGACTATGGCTACACCTTC

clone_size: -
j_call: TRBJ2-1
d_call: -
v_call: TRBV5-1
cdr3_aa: CASSLTGGEQFF
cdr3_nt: TGCGCCAGCAGCTTGACAGGAGGGGAGCAGTTCTTC

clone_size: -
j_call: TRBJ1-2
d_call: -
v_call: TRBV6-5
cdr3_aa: CASSLRRGGYTF
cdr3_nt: TGTGCCAGCAGTTTGCGGCGGGGTGGCTACACCTTC

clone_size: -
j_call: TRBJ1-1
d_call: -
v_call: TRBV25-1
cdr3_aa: CASSGGSTLEAFF
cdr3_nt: TGTGCCAGCAGTGGAGGAAGCACCCTTGAAGCTTTCTTT

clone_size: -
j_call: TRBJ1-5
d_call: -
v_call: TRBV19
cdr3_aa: CASSTMTGNNQPQHF
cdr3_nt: TGTGCCAGTAGTACTATGACAGGAAACAATCAGCCCCAGCATTTT

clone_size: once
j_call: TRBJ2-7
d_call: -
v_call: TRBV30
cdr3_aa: CAWTRDSYEQYF
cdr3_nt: TGTGCCTGGACCAGGGACTCCTACGAGCAGTACTTC

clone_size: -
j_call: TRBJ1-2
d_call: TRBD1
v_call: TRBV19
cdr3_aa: CASSRDSYYGYTF
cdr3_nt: TGTGCCAGTAGTCGGGACAGCTACTATGGCTACACCTTC